The rows below give T cell receptor beta chains drawn from one sample of a study of blood T cells in healthy people across ages. MiXCR, applied by TCRdb to the 5' RACE reads, yields one record per CDR3 protein. The table shows about 930,000 distinct CDR3 sequences, with 29% occurring only once. These data also featured in a second study, about T cells of mothers and their children.

The sequenced sample was blood. Receptors were obtained from a woman in her 40s in good health. The CDR3 runs from the conserved cysteine through the conserved F or W. The D gene is left open where the match is weak. Clone size is given for some rows only: seen once, a few or many times, or a class if the clone is expanded.

J gene | D gene | V gene | clone size | CDR3 protein | CDR3 DNA
TRBJ2-7 | - | TRBV20-1 | many | CSARVAEQYF | TGCAGTGCTAGGGTTGCGGAGCAGTACTTC
TRBJ2-3 | - | TRBV7-9 | - | CASSLSRVQRDTQYF | TGTGCCAGCAGCTTATCCAGGGTTCAGAGAGATACGCAGTATTTT
TRBJ2-3 | TRBD2 | TRBV7-9 | - | CASSLVASGATDTQYF | TGTGCCAGCAGCTTAGTGGCTAGCGGGGCCACAGATACGCAGTATTTT
TRBJ1-2 | - | TRBV6-6 | - | CASSSPPDGGYTF | TGTGCCAGCAGTTCCCCCCCCGACGGCGGCTACACCTTC
TRBJ2-2 | - | TRBV5-1 | few | CASREVGARELFF | TGCGCCAGCAGAGAGGTCGGGGCCCGGGAGCTGTTTTTT
TRBJ2-6 | - | TRBV5-1 | - | CASSLVGSSGANVRTF | TGCGCCAGCAGCTTGGTTGGGTCCTCTGGGGCCAACGTCCGGACTTTC
TRBJ2-7 | - | TRBV12-3/TRBV12-4 | many | CASSRRGGMSEQYF | TGTGCCAGCAGCCGCAGGGGCGGGATGAGCGAGCAGTACTTC
TRBJ2-5 | - | TRBV21-1 | - | CASTTGTSGREQYF | TGTGCCAGCACTACCGGGACTAGCGGGCGAGAGCAGTACTTC
TRBJ2-6 | - | TRBV7-9 | few | CASRAGTYASSGANVLTF | TGTGCCAGCAGGGCCGGGACTTACGCCTCGTCTGGGGCCAACGTCCTGACTTTC
TRBJ2-5 | - | TRBV9 | many | CASSVGARERNQETQYF | TGTGCCAGCAGCGTGGGGGCCAGGGAACGGAACCAAGAGACCCAGTACTTC
TRBJ2-5 | TRBD2 | TRBV5-1 | - | CASSLPSGDQETQYF | TGCGCCAGCAGCTTGCCTAGCGGGGATCAAGAGACCCAGTACTTC
TRBJ1-2 | - | TRBV12-3/TRBV12-4 | many | CASRPDGNYGYTF | TGTGCCAGCAGACCCGACGGAAACTATGGCTACACCTTC
TRBJ2-5 | - | TRBV24-1 | many | CATGVGETQYF | TGTGCCACCGGAGTGGGGGAGACCCAGTACTTC
TRBJ2-7 | - | TRBV12-3/TRBV12-4 | - | CASRVGTTPYEQYF | TGTGCCAGCAGGGTCGGAACCACCCCCTACGAGCAGTACTTC
TRBJ1-2 | TRBD1 | TRBV12-3/TRBV12-4 | few | CASKSDRGHGYTF | TGTGCCAGCAAATCCGACAGGGGGCATGGCTACACCTTC
TRBJ2-5 | TRBD1 | TRBV6-1 | many | CASSEGQGAETQYF | TGTGCCAGCAGTGAAGGACAGGGGGCAGAGACCCAGTACTTC
TRBJ2-6 | - | TRBV5-1 | - | CASSLDAMGSGANVLTF | TGCGCCAGCAGCTTGGACGCAATGGGTTCTGGGGCCAACGTCCTGACTTTC
TRBJ2-7 | TRBD1 | TRBV7-2 | few | CASSFPEQGGIEQYF | TGTGCCAGCAGCTTCCCCGAACAGGGGGGAATCGAGCAGTACTTC
TRBJ2-3 | - | TRBV7-2 | few | CASSQAGGGTDTQYF | TGTGCCAGCAGCCAAGCTGGGGGCGGCACAGATACGCAGTATTTT
TRBJ2-7 | TRBD1 | TRBV28 | many | CASNRGDRVGEQYF | TGTGCCAGCAATCGAGGGGACAGGGTGGGCGAGCAGTACTTC
TRBJ1-6 | - | TRBV7-6 | many | CASSRTDYNSPLHF | TGTGCCAGCAGCCGGACAGACTATAATTCACCCCTCCACTTT
TRBJ1-5 | - | TRBV20-1 | many | CSARPISNQPQHF | TGCAGTGCTAGACCTATTAGCAATCAGCCCCAGCATTTT
TRBJ1-1 | - | TRBV7-6 | few | CASSLSWGGTEAFF | TGTGCCAGCAGCTTATCTTGGGGAGGCACTGAAGCTTTCTTT
TRBJ1-3 | TRBD1 | TRBV11-2 | - | CASSALKDRGNTIYF | TGTGCCAGCAGCGCCCTAAAGGACAGGGGAAACACCATATATTTT
TRBJ1-2 | TRBD1 | TRBV28 | - | CASSFGGNAVTGGDGYTF | TGTGCCAGCAGTTTTGGGGGCAACGCGGTGACAGGGGGGGATGGCTACACCTTC
TRBJ2-1 | - | TRBV27 | - | CASSLGGGRENEQFF | TGTGCCAGCAGTTTGGGCGGGGGCAGAGAGAATGAGCAGTTCTTC
TRBJ2-7 | TRBD1 | TRBV5-1 | - | CAGSWDRPSYEQYF | TGCGCCGGCAGCTGGGACAGGCCTTCCTACGAGCAGTACTTC
TRBJ1-1 | - | TRBV2 | few | CASSDPGRKNTEAFF | TGTGCCAGCAGTGATCCAGGGCGGAAGAACACTGAAGCTTTCTTT
TRBJ2-2 | - | TRBV5-6 | few | CASSSLVAAANTGERFF | TGTGCCAGCAGCTCGCTGGTGGCGGCTGCGAACACCGGGGAGCGGTTTTTT
TRBJ1-5 | TRBD1 | TRBV20-1 | - | CSAGQGHSNQPQHF | TGCAGTGCTGGACAGGGGCATAGCAATCAGCCCCAGCATTTT
TRBJ2-7 | - | TRBV6-2/TRBV6-3 | many | CASSYGGRNEQYF | TGTGCCAGCAGTTACGGGGGCCGCAACGAGCAGTACTTC
TRBJ1-1 | - | TRBV7-2 | - | CASSLDSLGLGTEAFF | TGTGCCAGCAGCTTAGATAGCTTGGGGTTGGGCACTGAAGCTTTCTTT
TRBJ1-1 | - | TRBV27 | - | CASSWSGMNTEAFF | TGTGCCAGCAGTTGGTCAGGGATGAACACTGAAGCTTTCTTT